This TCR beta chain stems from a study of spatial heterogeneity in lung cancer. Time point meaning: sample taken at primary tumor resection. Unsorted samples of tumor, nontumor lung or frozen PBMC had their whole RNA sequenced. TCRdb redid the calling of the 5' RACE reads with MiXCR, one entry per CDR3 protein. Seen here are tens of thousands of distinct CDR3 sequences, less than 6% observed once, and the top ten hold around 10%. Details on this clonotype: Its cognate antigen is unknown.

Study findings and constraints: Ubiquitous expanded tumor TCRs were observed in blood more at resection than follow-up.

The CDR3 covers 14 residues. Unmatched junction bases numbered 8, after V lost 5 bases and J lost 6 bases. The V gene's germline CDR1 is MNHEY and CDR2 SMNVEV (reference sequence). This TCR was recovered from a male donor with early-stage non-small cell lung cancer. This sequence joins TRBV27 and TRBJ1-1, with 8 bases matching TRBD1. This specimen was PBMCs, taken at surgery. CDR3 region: CASSHPDRVSEAFF. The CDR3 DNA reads TGTGCCAGCAGTCACCCGGACAGGGTGTCTGAAGCTTTCTTT.